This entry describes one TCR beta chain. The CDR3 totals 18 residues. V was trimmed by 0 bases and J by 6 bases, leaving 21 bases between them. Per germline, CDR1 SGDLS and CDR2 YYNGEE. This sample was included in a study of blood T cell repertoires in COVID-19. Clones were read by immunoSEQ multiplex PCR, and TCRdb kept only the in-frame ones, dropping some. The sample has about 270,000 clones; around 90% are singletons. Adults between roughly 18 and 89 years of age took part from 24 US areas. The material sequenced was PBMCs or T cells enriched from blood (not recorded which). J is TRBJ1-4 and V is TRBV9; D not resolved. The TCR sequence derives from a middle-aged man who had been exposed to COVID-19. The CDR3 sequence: CASSVAIGGGERDEKLFF. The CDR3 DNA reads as TGTGCCAGCAGCGTAGCGATCGGAGGAGGCGAGAGGGATGAAAAACTGTTTTTT.